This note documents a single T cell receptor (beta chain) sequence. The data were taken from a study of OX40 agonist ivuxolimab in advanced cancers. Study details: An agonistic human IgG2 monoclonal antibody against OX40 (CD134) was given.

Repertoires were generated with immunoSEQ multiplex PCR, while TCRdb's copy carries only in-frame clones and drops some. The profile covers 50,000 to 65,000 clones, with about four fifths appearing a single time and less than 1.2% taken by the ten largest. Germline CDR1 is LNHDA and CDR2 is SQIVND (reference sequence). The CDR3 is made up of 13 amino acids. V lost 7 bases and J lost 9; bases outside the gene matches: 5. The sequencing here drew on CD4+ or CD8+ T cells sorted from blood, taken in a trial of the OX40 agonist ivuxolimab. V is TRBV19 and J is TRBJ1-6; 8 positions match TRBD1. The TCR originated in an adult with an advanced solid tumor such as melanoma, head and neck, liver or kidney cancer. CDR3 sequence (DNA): TGTGCCAGTACGGGACAGGAAGGTTCACCCCTCCACTTT. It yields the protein CASTGQEGSPLHF.